This T cell receptor (beta chain) was recorded in a study of cytomegalovirus exposure and HLA in healthy donors. Losses at the gene ends were 11 bases for V and 4 bases for J; bases not matched to a gene: 11. The V gene's germline CDR1 is MNHNY and CDR2 SVGAGI (reference sequence). The CDR3 consists of 14 residues. This table comes from immunoSEQ multiplex PCR, and its TCRdb copy is limited to in-frame clones, with some not included. The table lists fewer than 300,000 clones, roughly 90% of them singletons. The sequence was obtained from a woman under 30 in good health and CMV-seronegative. The chain carries TRBV6-6 and TRBJ2-7; 10 bases fit TRBD2. What was sequenced was PBMCs. CDR3 bases: TGTGCCGCCTCGTCTAGCGGGAGTAAGTACGAGCAGTACTTC. Translated, it gives CAASSSGSKYEQYF.